The clone carrying this TCR beta chain was detected ten times or more. Its antigen is unknown. TCR beta CDR3 regions were amplified from RNA transcripts. An initial round of RT-PCR targeting the TCR CDR3 relied on the HTBI primer set. TCRdb fed the multiplex PCR reads into MiXCR, producing one record per CDR3 protein. Of about 570,000 distinct CDR3 sequences in the sample, under 60% were seen once. CDR3 length equals 16 residues. V lost 3 bases to trimming and J lost 4 bases, with 19 bases between them. The germline gives CDR1 SGDLS, CDR2 YYNGEE. The data are from a study of T cells in Graves' hyperthyroidism and ophthalmopathy. Study-level results: Ophthalmopathy was distinguished from stable hyperthyroidism by 13 V-J signatures.

Input material: peripheral blood or thyroid tissue (not recorded which). This TCR was recovered from an adult woman with Graves' disease, either hyperthyroidism or ophthalmopathy (not recorded which). V and J are TRBV9 and TRBJ2-5; D is ambiguous. The CDR3, as DNA: TGTGCCAGCAGCGACCCCCCCCCCCTTCGACGAGAGACCCAGTACTTC. Its translation: CASSDPPPLRRETQYF.